This section outlines one T cell receptor (beta chain) sequence together with its context. This record belongs to a study of blood T cells in healthy people across ages. The V end lost 6 bases, the J end lost 3 bases, and 15 bases lay between the germline ends. Per germline, CDR1 DFQATT and CDR2 SNEGSKA (reference sequence). CDR3 size: 13 residues. Next came a second PCR, run for 7 to 11 cycles, which used a sample-barcoded 5' primer along with a J-beta primer mix. Every cDNA molecule bore a tag from a template-switch adaptor containing 12 random nucleotides. Each CDR3 protein gets one entry after TCRdb re-called the 5' RACE reads with MiXCR. The profile shows 700,000 or so distinct CDR3 sequences, around 41% of them singletons.

The rearrangement uses TRBV20-1 and TRBJ2-7, with a weak D call TRBD1 (6 bases). This TCR derives from an elderly man in good health. Source material: blood. CDR3 protein: CSAPTGDRYEQYF. In nucleotides, the CDR3 is TGCAGTGCCCCGACAGGAGATCGCTACGAGCAGTACTTC.